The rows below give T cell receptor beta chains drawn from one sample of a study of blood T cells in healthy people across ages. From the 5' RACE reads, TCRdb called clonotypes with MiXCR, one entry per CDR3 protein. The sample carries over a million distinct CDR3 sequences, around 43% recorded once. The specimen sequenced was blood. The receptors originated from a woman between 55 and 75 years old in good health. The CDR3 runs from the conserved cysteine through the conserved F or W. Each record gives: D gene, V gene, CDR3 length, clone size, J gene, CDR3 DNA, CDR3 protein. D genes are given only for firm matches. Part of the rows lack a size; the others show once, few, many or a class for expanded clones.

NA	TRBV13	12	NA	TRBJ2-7	TGTGCCAGCGCTGAGGGACGCTACGAGCAGTACTTC	CASAEGRYEQYF
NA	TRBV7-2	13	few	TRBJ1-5	TGTGCCAGCAGCTCCGGGCTGAGTCAGCCCCAGCATTTT	CASSSGLSQPQHF
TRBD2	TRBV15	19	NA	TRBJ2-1	TGTGCCACCAGCAGAAAGCGTCGACTAGCGGGAGTTGGGCCCGGTGAGCAGTTCTTC	CATSRKRRLAGVGPGEQFF
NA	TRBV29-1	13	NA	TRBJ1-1	TGCAGCGCACCGGGACAACAATACACTGAAGCTTTCTTT	CSAPGQQYTEAFF
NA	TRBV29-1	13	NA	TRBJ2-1	TGCAGCGTGAGCAGTAGCTCCTACAATGAGCAGTTCTTC	CSVSSSSYNEQFF
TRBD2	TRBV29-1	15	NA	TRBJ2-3	TGCAGCGTTGACGGCGCAGGACTAGCGGGAGATACGCAGTATTTT	CSVDGAGLAGDTQYF
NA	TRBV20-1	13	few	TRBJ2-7	TGCAGTGCTAGAGCCCCGAGCCTCTACGAGCAGTACTTC	CSARAPSLYEQYF
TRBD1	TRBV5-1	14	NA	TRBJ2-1	TGCGCCAGCAGCTCCGACAGGGCCTACAATGAGCAGTTCTTC	CASSSDRAYNEQFF
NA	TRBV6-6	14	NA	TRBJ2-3	TGTGCCAGCAGTTACTCGACCAGGACAGATACGCAGTATTTT	CASSYSTRTDTQYF
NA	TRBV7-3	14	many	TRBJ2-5	TGTGCCAGCAGCTTAGGAGGGGGACGAGAGACCCAGTACTTC	CASSLGGGRETQYF
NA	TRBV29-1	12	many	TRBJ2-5	TGCAGCGTTGACGACAGGCCGAAGACCCAGTACTTC	CSVDDRPKTQYF
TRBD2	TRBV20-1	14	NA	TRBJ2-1	TGCAGTGCTCGGTTTGCGGGAGGTAACAATGAGCAGTTCTTC	CSARFAGGNNEQFF
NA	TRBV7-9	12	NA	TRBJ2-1	TGTGCCAGCAGCCGAGTCGTGTCCGAGCAGTTCTTC	CASSRVVSEQFF
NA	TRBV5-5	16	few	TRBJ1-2	TGTGCCAGCAGCTTTTACGAACCGATCATGAACTATGGCTACACCTTC	CASSFYEPIMNYGYTF
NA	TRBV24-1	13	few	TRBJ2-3	TGTGCCACCAGTGAGTCCGTCGCGGATACGCAGTATTTT	CATSESVADTQYF
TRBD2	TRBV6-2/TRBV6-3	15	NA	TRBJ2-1	TGTGCCAGCAGCACCGGGACTAGCGGGAGGGATGAGCAGTTCTTC	CASSTGTSGRDEQFF
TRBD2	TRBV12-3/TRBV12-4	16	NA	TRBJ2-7	TGTGCCAGCAGTTGGGGACTAGCGGGAGGAGTTTACGAGCAGTACTTC	CASSWGLAGGVYEQYF
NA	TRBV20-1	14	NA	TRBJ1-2	TGCAGTGCCCCTTCCTCGGGGCAACACTATGGCTACACCTTC	CSAPSSGQHYGYTF
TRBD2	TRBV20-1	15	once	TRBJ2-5	TGCAGTGCTTTCCGGGGACTAGCGGTAGTAGGGGAGCAGTACTTC	CSAFRGLAVVGEQYF
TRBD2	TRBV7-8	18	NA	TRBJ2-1	TGTGCCAGCAGTCGATCGCCTGGGACTAGCGGGAGAGACAATGAGCAGTTCTTC	CASSRSPGTSGRDNEQFF
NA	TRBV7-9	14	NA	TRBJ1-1	TGTGCCAGCAGCCCGGCTGGAGCCCCCACTGAAGCTTTCTTT	CASSPAGAPTEAFF
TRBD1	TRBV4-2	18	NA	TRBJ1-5	TGTGCCAGCAGCCATGATGGGACAGGGTTGGCGCAGGGGCAGCCCCAGCATTTT	CASSHDGTGLAQGQPQHF
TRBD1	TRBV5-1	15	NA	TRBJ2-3	TGCGCCAGCAGCTGGCCCCAGGGGGCCACAGATACGCAGTATTTT	CASSWPQGATDTQYF
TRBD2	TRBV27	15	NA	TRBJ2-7	TGTGCCAGCAGTTCCCCTAGCGGGAGGGCCGGCGAGCAGTACTTC	CASSSPSGRAGEQYF
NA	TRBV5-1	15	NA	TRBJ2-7	TGCGCCAGCAGGCGGGAGCCCTTACCAGGGGACGAGCAGTACTTC	CASRREPLPGDEQYF
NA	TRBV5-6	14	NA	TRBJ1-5	TGTGCCAGCAGCCGACGTAGAAGCAATCAGCCCCAGCATTTT	CASSRRRSNQPQHF
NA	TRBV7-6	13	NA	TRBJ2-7	TGTGCCAGCAGTACCGCCGGGCCCACGGAGCAGTACTTC	CASSTAGPTEQYF
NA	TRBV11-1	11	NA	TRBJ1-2	TGTGCCAGCAGCTCAATGCATGGCTACACCTTC	CASSSMHGYTF
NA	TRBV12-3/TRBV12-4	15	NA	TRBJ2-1	TGTGCCAGCAGTAAGCTAGTGGGCGCCTACAATGAGCAGTTCTTC	CASSKLVGAYNEQFF
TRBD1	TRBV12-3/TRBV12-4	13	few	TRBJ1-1	TGTGCCAGCCTTGGGGGAAGAAGGGGGCGAGCTTTCTTT	CASLGGRRGRAFF
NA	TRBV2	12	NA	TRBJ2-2	TGTGCCAGCAGTGATAGGACCGGGGAGCTGTTTTTT	CASSDRTGELFF
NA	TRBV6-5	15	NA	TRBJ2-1	TGTGCCAGCAGTCCCAGGGGGGTAGTCGGCAATGAGCAGTTCTTC	CASSPRGVVGNEQFF
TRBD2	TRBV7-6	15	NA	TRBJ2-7	TGTGCCAGCAGCGCTAGCGGAGGCTCCTACAATGAGCAGTACTTC	CASSASGGSYNEQYF
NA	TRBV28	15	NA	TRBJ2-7	TGTGCCAGCAGTTTACTAGCGGAGGGGGTCTACGAGCAGTACTTC	CASSLLAEGVYEQYF
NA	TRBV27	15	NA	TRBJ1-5	TGTGCCAGCAGTTCACCCACAGGGAGGAATCAGCCCCAGCATTTT	CASSSPTGRNQPQHF
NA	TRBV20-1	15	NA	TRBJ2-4	TGCAGTGCTAGCCCTTACTTAACGGCCAAAAACATTCAGTACTTC	CSASPYLTAKNIQYF
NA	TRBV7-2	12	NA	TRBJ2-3	TGTGCCAGCAGCTTAGCCGAGAGGCCGCAGTATTTT	CASSLAERPQYF
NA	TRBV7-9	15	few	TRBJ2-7	TGTGCCAGCAGCTTAGTACAGGATAGCTCCTACGAGCAGTACTTC	CASSLVQDSSYEQYF
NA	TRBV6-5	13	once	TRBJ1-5	TGTGCCAGCGTTGGGGCAGGTGGTCAGCCCCAGCATTTT	CASVGAGGQPQHF
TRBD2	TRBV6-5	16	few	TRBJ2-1	TGTGCCAGCAGTTATCCATCTAGCGGATTCGACAATGAGCAGTTCTTC	CASSYPSSGFDNEQFF
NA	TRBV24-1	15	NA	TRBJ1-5	TGTGCCACCAGTGACCGCTCGGGTAGCAATCAGCCCCAGCATTTT	CATSDRSGSNQPQHF
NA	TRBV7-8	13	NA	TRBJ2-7	TGTGCCAGCAGCTTATTGATAGGGCACGAGCAGTACTTC	CASSLLIGHEQYF
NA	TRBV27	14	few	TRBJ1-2	TGTGCCAGCAGTTTACAACCGGTTGCCTATGGCTACACCTTC	CASSLQPVAYGYTF
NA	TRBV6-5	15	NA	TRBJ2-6	TGTGCCAGCAGTTCAATACTCTCTGGGGCCAACGTCCTGACTTTC	CASSSILSGANVLTF
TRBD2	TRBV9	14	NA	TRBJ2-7	TGTGCCAGCAGCGTCGGGACTAGGGACTACGAGCAGTACTTC	CASSVGTRDYEQYF
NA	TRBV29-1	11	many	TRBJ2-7	TGCAGCGTTGAAGAATTCGGCGAGCAGTACTTC	CSVEEFGEQYF
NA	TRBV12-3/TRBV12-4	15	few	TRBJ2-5	TGTGCCAGCAGTTTAGCGGTGGTTACGCAAGAGACCCAGTACTTC	CASSLAVVTQETQYF
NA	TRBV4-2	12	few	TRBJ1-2	TGTGCCAGCAACCAAGAAGTACTTGGCTACACCTTC	CASNQEVLGYTF
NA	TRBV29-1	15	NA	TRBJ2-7	TGCAGCGTTGCCCGGTCTTCGGGGGCCTCCTACGAGCAGTACTTC	CSVARSSGASYEQYF
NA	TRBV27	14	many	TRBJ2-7	TGTGCCAGCAGTTTACTACAGGGTGCTAACGAGCAGTACTTC	CASSLLQGANEQYF
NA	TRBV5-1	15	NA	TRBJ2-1	TGCGCCAGCAGCTTGGTGGGACCTTCCGGCCCAGAGCAGTTCTTC	CASSLVGPSGPEQFF
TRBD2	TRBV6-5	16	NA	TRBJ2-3	TGTGCCAGCAGTTACTCGTCGACTAGCGGAGCAGATACGCAGTATTTT	CASSYSSTSGADTQYF
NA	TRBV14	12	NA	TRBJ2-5	TGTGCCAGCTTAACCGGAGAGGAGACCCAGTACTTC	CASLTGEETQYF